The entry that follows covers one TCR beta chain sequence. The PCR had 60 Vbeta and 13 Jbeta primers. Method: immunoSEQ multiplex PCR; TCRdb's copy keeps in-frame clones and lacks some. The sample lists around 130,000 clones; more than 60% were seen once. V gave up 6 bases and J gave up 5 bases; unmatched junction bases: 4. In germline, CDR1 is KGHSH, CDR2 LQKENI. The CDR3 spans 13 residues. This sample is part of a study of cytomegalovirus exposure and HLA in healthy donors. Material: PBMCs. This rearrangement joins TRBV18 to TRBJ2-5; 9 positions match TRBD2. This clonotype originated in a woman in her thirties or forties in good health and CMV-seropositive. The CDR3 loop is CASSLGLAETQYF. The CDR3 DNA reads TGTGCCAGCTCTCTCGGACTAGCGGAGACCCAGTACTTC.